This TCR beta chain was identified in a study of identical twins. In TCRdb, the 5' RACE reads were re-called with MiXCR into one record per CDR3 protein. The table shows about 890,000 distinct CDR3 sequences, with more than 9% occurring only once. General study points: The authors drew conclusions from cross-sectional statistical analysis rather than following the same donors.

This CDR3 is built from 15 residues. Per germline, CDR1 SNHLY and CDR2 FYNNEI. The J segment lost 6 bases and the V segment lost 7 bases, leaving 8 bases of the junction unmatched. For this clonotype: As yet, its antigen is unknown.

These same data were also listed under a study on yellow fever vaccine responses in identical twins.

This receptor was identified in a woman under 30 in good health. The chain recombines TRBV2 with TRBJ2-3; 12 bases map to TRBD2. The sequenced sample was PBMCs. The CDR3 loop is CASTGLAGFEDTQYF. The CDR3 DNA follows: TGTGCCAGCACCGGACTAGCGGGATTTGAGGATACGCAGTATTTT.